This T cell receptor beta chain was sequenced in a study of follicular helper T cells after annual influenza vaccination. Clones were sequenced by immunoSEQ multiplex PCR, and TCRdb holds only the in-frame ones, with some missing. The table lists roughly 1,100 clones, around 86% of them singletons. Findings of the study overall: ICOS-CD38- cTfh most often held earlier Day 7 ICOS+CD38+ clones. Recurrent ICOS+CD38+ cTfh clonotypes included tetramer and AIM influenza-specific ones.

As for time point: 2015-2016 season, 7 days after influenza vaccination. On this clone itself: Its antigen is unknown. A junction end diverges from the germline sequence, so it may reflect a read error.

From germline, CDR1 is SGHKS and CDR2 YYEKEE (reference sequence). The CDR3 contains 15 residues. J is TRBJ1-2 and V is TRBV5-5; D is unresolved. The sequence was collected from an adult who received the influenza vaccine. This specimen was CXCR5+ CD38- circulating T follicular helper cells from blood, taken 7 days after influenza vaccination. Subset described: circulating Tfh, non-naive CD4+CXCR5+PD-1+ (ICOS+CD38+ or ICOS-CD38-). CDR3 in amino acids: CASRFFSRKTYGYTF. For the CDR3, the DNA is TGTGCCAGCCGCTTCTTCTCGCGAAAGACCTATGGCTACACCTTC.